Here is one T cell receptor beta chain with its context. TCRdb recomputed calls from the 5' RACE reads with MiXCR, one row per CDR3 protein. The sample records 65,000 to 85,000 distinct CDR3 sequences, about 14% being singletons. The CDR3 extends over 14 amino acids. The trim removed 6 bases at V and 3 bases at J, leaving 6 bases unmatched. Germline loops: CDR1 SGHKS, CDR2 YYEKEE (reference sequence). This specimen comes from a study of early T cells in non-severe SARS-CoV-2 infection. The V call is TRBV5-5, the J call TRBJ2-5; 9 nucleotides align to TRBD1. The TCR comes from an adult who was a healthcare worker with PCR-confirmed SARS-CoV-2 infection or an uninfected control (not recorded which). Sample: whole blood. The CDR3 loop reads CASNQQGAKETQYF. The DNA of the CDR3 is TGTGCCAGCAACCAACAGGGGGCCAAAGAGACCCAGTACTTC.